This T cell receptor beta chain was profiled in a study of identical twins. Broader study findings: Fewer insertions characterized abundant cord blood beta clonotypes, whereas memory repertoires showed none. The authors drew conclusions from cross-sectional statistical analysis rather than following the same donors. Excess low generation probability was seen in twin-shared out-of-frame alpha sequences.

TCRdb reprocessed the 5' RACE reads with MiXCR, giving one entry per CDR3 protein. The sample lists about 790,000 distinct CDR3 sequences, roughly 18% occurring once. The CDR3 is made up of 15 amino acids. Germline loops: CDR1 SGHKS, CDR2 YYEKEE (reference sequence). With 4 bases clipped from V and 6 bases from J, the junction kept 7 bases outside the gene matches. In this sample, this clonotype turned up a few times. The antigen remains undetermined. The same data also contributed to another study, on T cells expressing NK-cell markers.

The chain couples TRBV5-5 to TRBJ2-2; 9 bases fit TRBD1. Sequencing input: PBMCs. The clonotype was recovered from a woman under 30 in good health. In DNA, the CDR3 is TGTGCCAGCAGCACCGGGACAGGGATCGCCGGGGAGCTGTTTTTT. It yields the protein CASSTGTGIAGELFF.